The clone carrying this T cell receptor (beta chain) has at least ten counts. No antigen is known for it. Investigators prepared the TCR beta libraries by applying iRepertoire HTBI primers and Arm-PCR of CDR3 regions. TCRdb re-called the multiplex PCR reads with MiXCR, one entry per CDR3 protein. This table holds 200,000 to 250,000 distinct CDR3 sequences, about 19% found once. Germline V gives CDR1 MGHRA, CDR2 YSYEKL. The CDR3 consists of 17 residues. V shed 4 bases and J shed 0 bases, with 18 bases lying between them. The source of the sample is a study of regulatory T cells in long-lasting Graves disease. As for time point: newly diagnosed GD, antithyroid drugs for less than 3 months. PBMCs were the source of the RNA used for TCR sequencing. The patients were enrolled through endocrinology in Xi'an, China. Study results and limitations: Lower TCR diversity was seen in persistent Graves' patients than in newly diagnosed ones.

The sample also formed part of further work on T cells in Graves' hyperthyroidism and ophthalmopathy.

Source: peripheral blood mononuclear cells (PBMCs), taken at new diagnosis, from a patient treated with antithyroid drugs. The chain joins TRBV4-1 to TRBJ2-5, with D perhaps TRBD1 or TRBD2 (6 bases each). The source is a woman aged 25 to 45 with Graves disease. CDR3 in DNA: TGCGCCAGCAGCCCGTCCCTCTCCGGGGGCTACCAAGAGACCCAGTACTTC. Translated: CASSPSLSGGYQETQYF.